This T cell receptor beta chain is from a study of Graves' ophthalmopathy and Graves' hyperthyroidism. Looking at the study overall: The blood sample was drawn at first diagnosis and before any treatment. Overall study results and limits: Also, most clonotypes expanded in the thyroid above 0.001 frequency appeared in blood.

The TCR beta CDR3 regions underwent amplification from RNA transcripts. RT-PCR with HTBI primers came first, then second-round multiplex PCR. TCRdb ran MiXCR on the multiplex PCR reads and lists one entry per CDR3 protein. The sample has hundreds of thousands of distinct CDR3 sequences, around an eighth seen once; the top ten hold around 9.8%. Trimming at V came to 5 bases and at J to 7 bases, leaving 3 bases not matched to a gene. This CDR3 is built from 13 residues. This clonotype was observed at least ten times. The antigen is not known. A clone one base away is much larger, so this may be a read error.

The sample comprised blood. This TCR was recovered from a woman under 40 with Graves' ophthalmopathy. The chain employs TRBV12-3 or TRBV12-4 and TRBJ2-2; 8 bases align to TRBD1. The chain's CDR3 is CASSGQGNGELFF. The CDR3 DNA reads as TGTGCCAGCAGTGGACAGGGAAACGGGGAGCTGTTTTTT.